Listed below are T cell receptor beta chains from one sample, sequenced in a study of T-cell reconstitution after alpha-beta-depleted transplantation in children. TCRdb re-called the PCR reads with MiXCR, one entry per CDR3 protein. The data hold about 580,000 distinct CDR3 sequences, with roughly a quarter observed a single time. The source was PBMCs, collected before TCRalphabeta/CD19-depleted stem cell transplant. The receptors were sampled from a boy younger than two with Wiskott-Aldrich syndrome, due to receive a stem cell transplant. Each CDR3 is given with its conserved first and last residue. A D gene is named only where the DNA matches it firmly. Where a row states a size, it is once, few, many or the class of an expanded clone; other rows omit it.

TRBJ2-7 | TRBV7-8 | 16 | . | TRBD2 | CASSLRSSGRGSEQYF | TGTGCCAGCAGCTTACGATCTAGCGGGAGAGGGTCCGAGCAGTACTTC
TRBJ2-1 | TRBV6-2/TRBV6-3 | 15 | few | TRBD2 | CASEALAGDRNEQFF | TGTGCCAGCGAGGCCTTAGCGGGAGATCGAAATGAGCAGTTCTTC
TRBJ2-3 | TRBV7-9 | 15 | . | . | CASSLASPSTDTQYF | TGTGCCAGCAGCTTGGCAAGTCCCAGCACAGATACGCAGTATTTT
TRBJ2-7 | TRBV29-1 | 13 | . | . | CSVPGTHSYEQYF | TGCAGCGTCCCCGGGACCCATAGCTACGAGCAGTACTTC
TRBJ2-5 | TRBV28 | 15 | . | . | CASSSSGKVRETQYF | TGTGCCAGCAGTTCTTCAGGGAAGGTTAGAGAGACCCAGTACTTC
TRBJ2-2 | TRBV24-1 | 17 | few | TRBD2 | CATSDHPGTSGVGELFF | TGTGCCACCAGTGATCACCCCGGGACTAGCGGCGTCGGGGAGCTGTTTTTT
TRBJ2-7 | TRBV9 | 13 | many | . | CASSVAGGHEQYF | TGTGCCAGCAGCGTAGCTGGAGGGCACGAGCAGTACTTC
TRBJ2-7 | TRBV20-1 | 14 | few | . | CSATIQGLPYEQYF | TGCAGTGCAACAATTCAGGGCCTTCCCTACGAGCAGTACTTC
TRBJ2-5 | TRBV12-3/TRBV12-4 | 17 | . | . | CASSPSQGRKFQETQYF | TGTGCCAGCAGTCCGTCTCAAGGTCGGAAATTCCAAGAGACCCAGTACTTC
TRBJ2-1 | TRBV11-2 | 16 | . | TRBD2 | CASSLGLAGGFYEQFF | TGTGCCAGCAGCTTAGGTCTGGCGGGAGGATTCTATGAGCAGTTCTTC
TRBJ1-3 | TRBV12-3/TRBV12-4 | 17 | . | . | CASSAPTVYNSGNTIYF | TGTGCCAGCAGTGCCCCGACAGTCTACAACTCTGGAAACACCATATATTTT
TRBJ2-5 | TRBV2 | 18 | . | TRBD2 | CASSARDLGLALQETQYF | TGTGCCAGCAGTGCAAGGGACCTCGGACTAGCGCTTCAAGAGACCCAGTACTTC
TRBJ2-1 | TRBV15 | 13 | . | . | CATSRDIVGEQFF | TGTGCCACCAGCAGAGATATTGTAGGTGAGCAGTTCTTC
TRBJ2-1 | TRBV20-1 | 15 | . | . | CSARDPLQSNNEQFF | TGCAGTGCTAGAGATCCACTGCAGTCCAACAATGAGCAGTTCTTC
TRBJ1-2 | TRBV4-1 | 17 | . | TRBD1 | CASSQGHTGTGTYGYTF | TGCGCCAGCAGCCAAGGACATACCGGGACAGGGACCTATGGCTACACCTTC
TRBJ2-5 | TRBV5-6 | 15 | few | TRBD2 | CASSLIAGVSETQYF | TGTGCCAGCAGCCTGATAGCGGGAGTGTCAGAGACCCAGTACTTC
TRBJ2-1 | TRBV28 | 15 | . | TRBD2 | CASSLWREGGGEQFF | TGTGCCAGCAGTTTATGGCGGGAGGGGGGTGGTGAGCAGTTCTTC
TRBJ2-3 | TRBV6-2/TRBV6-3 | 14 | . | . | CASSYSGLFDTQYF | TGTGCCAGCAGTTACTCAGGGCTTTTCGATACGCAGTATTTT
TRBJ1-3 | TRBV7-9 | 15 | few | . | CASSSDREPGNTIYF | TGTGCCAGCAGCTCCGACCGGGAACCTGGAAACACCATATATTTT
TRBJ2-3 | TRBV2 | 14 | . | . | CASSEKGFTDTQYF | TGTGCCAGCAGTGAAAAGGGTTTCACAGATACGCAGTATTTT
TRBJ2-3 | TRBV10-2 | 14 | . | . | CASSESFDSDTQYF | TGCGCCAGCAGTGAGTCTTTCGACTCAGATACGCAGTATTTT
TRBJ2-3 | TRBV28 | 15 | . | . | CASSFLGASTDTQYF | TGTGCCAGCAGTTTTTTGGGAGCCAGCACAGATACGCAGTATTTT
TRBJ2-1 | TRBV29-1 | 11 | many | . | CSVVSWNEQFF | TGCAGCGTTGTTTCCTGGAATGAGCAGTTCTTC
TRBJ2-3 | TRBV5-1 | 15 | few | . | CASSRDTTHTDTQYF | TGCGCCAGCAGCCGGGACACCACTCACACAGATACGCAGTATTTT
TRBJ2-6 | TRBV7-9 | 15 | . | TRBD1 | CASSITGAGANVLTF | TGTGCCAGCAGCATAACAGGGGCCGGGGCCAACGTCCTGACTTTC
TRBJ2-4 | TRBV11-1 | 19 | . | TRBD2 | CASSLPRTSGSPAKNIQYF | TGTGCCAGCAGCTTACCACGGACTAGCGGGAGCCCAGCCAAAAACATTCAGTACTTC
TRBJ2-5 | TRBV30 | 12 | . | . | CAWSVSGETQYF | TGTGCCTGGAGTGTAAGCGGAGAGACCCAGTACTTC
TRBJ2-1 | TRBV5-1 | 14 | many | . | CASSYGLPSGEQFF | TGCGCCAGCAGCTACGGACTTCCATCGGGGGAGCAGTTCTTC
TRBJ2-4 | TRBV7-9 | 12 | . | . | CASSLDTNIQYF | TGTGCCAGCAGCTTAGATACTAACATTCAGTACTTC
TRBJ2-7 | TRBV6-1 | 14 | few | TRBD1 | CASSSMDRGNEQYF | TGTGCCAGCAGTAGTATGGACAGGGGCAACGAGCAGTACTTC
TRBJ2-1 | TRBV5-4 | 16 | . | TRBD1 | CASSPGVTGGLDEQFF | TGTGCCAGCAGTCCGGGCGTGACAGGGGGCTTGGATGAGCAGTTCTTC
TRBJ2-4 | TRBV27 | 15 | few | TRBD2 | CASSPQLAGGNIQYF | TGTGCCAGCAGTCCGCAACTAGCGGGAGGGAACATTCAGTACTTC
TRBJ2-2 | TRBV7-9 | 16 | . | TRBD1 | CASSAFGDRVGGELFF | TGTGCCAGCAGCGCATTTGGGGACAGGGTTGGCGGGGAGCTGTTTTTT
TRBJ2-5 | TRBV5-1 | 15 | . | TRBD2 | CASSGLAGWAETQYF | TGCGCCAGCAGCGGGCTAGCGGGATGGGCAGAGACCCAGTACTTC
TRBJ1-4 | TRBV14 | 15 | . | . | CASSQDQGTNEKLFF | TGTGCCAGCAGCCAAGATCAGGGAACTAATGAAAAACTGTTTTTT
TRBJ2-1 | TRBV27 | 19 | . | TRBD2 | CASSLKASAAGASYNEQFF | TGTGCCAGCAGTTTAAAGGCCTCCGCGGCGGGAGCCTCCTACAATGAGCAGTTCTTC
TRBJ2-7 | TRBV7-9 | 13 | few | . | CASSPRGPYEQYF | TGTGCCAGCAGCCCTCGGGGTCCCTACGAGCAGTACTTC
TRBJ2-3 | TRBV5-1 | 14 | . | . | CASSLASGPDTQYF | TGCGCCAGCAGCTTGGCCTCAGGGCCAGATACGCAGTATTTT
TRBJ1-2 | TRBV15 | 14 | . | . | CATSGGRRSYGYTF | TGTGCCACCAGCGGCGGTAGGCGATCCTATGGCTACACCTTC
TRBJ1-5 | TRBV3-1 | 12 | . | . | CASSQLGQPQHF | TGTGCCAGCAGCCAACTAGGTCAGCCCCAGCATTTT
TRBJ1-1 | TRBV6-1 | 14 | many | . | CASSRDRVNTEAFF | TGTGCCAGCAGTAGGGACCGAGTAAACACTGAAGCTTTCTTT
TRBJ2-3 | TRBV7-6 | 15 | . | TRBD2 | CASSSSGRGGDTQYF | TGTGCCAGCAGCTCTAGCGGGAGAGGGGGAGATACGCAGTATTTT
TRBJ1-5 | TRBV5-1 | 14 | . | . | CASRKDGDLGPQHF | TGCGCCAGCAGAAAGGACGGCGATCTTGGGCCCCAGCATTTT
TRBJ2-7 | TRBV27 | 14 | . | TRBD2 | CASGRLAGPYEQYF | TGTGCCAGCGGGAGACTAGCGGGACCCTACGAGCAGTACTTC
TRBJ2-1 | TRBV4-2 | 17 | few | TRBD2 | CASTVTSGRAGYNEQFF | TGTGCCAGCACCGTAACTAGCGGGAGGGCCGGATACAATGAGCAGTTCTTC
TRBJ1-5 | TRBV5-1 | 16 | . | . | CASSLGPTGWGQPQHF | TGCGCCAGCAGCTTGGGACCCACAGGGTGGGGGCAGCCCCAGCATTTT